Each of the 24 T cell receptor beta chains below was sequenced from the same sample in a study of cytomegalovirus exposure and HLA in healthy donors. The primer mix had 60 Vbeta and 13 Jbeta primers. Method: immunoSEQ multiplex PCR; TCRdb's copy keeps in-frame clones and lacks some. The sample holds 60,000 to 70,000 clones. Sample: PBMCs. The source is a man under 40 in good health and CMV-seropositive.

The chain joins TRBV6-4 to TRBJ2-3; TRBD2 matches at 7 bases. The CDR3 length is 16 residues. V lost 4 bases and J lost 4; bases outside the gene matches: 11. Germline CDR1 MRHNA, CDR2 SNTAGT. The CDR3 region is CASSASQLGGADTQYF. The CDR3, as DNA: TGTGCCAGCAGTGCCTCGCAGCTTGGGGGGGCAGATACGCAGTATTTT.

The chain uses TRBV9 and TRBJ2-5; D possibly corresponds to TRBD2 (7 bases). This CDR3 region has 15 residues. V lost 0 bases and J 5 bases, leaving 14 bases between the germline ends. Germline loops: CDR1 SGDLS, CDR2 YYNGEE. CDR3 loop: CASSVAAGAGETQYF. CDR3 in DNA: TGTGCCAGCAGCGTAGCTGCGGGGGCTGGGGAGACCCAGTACTTC.

The chain recombines TRBV5-6 with TRBJ1-1, with D maybe TRBD1 (5 bases). This CDR3 has 12 residues. Germline V CDR1 and CDR2: SGHDT, YYEEEE. V gave up 4 bases and J gave up 8 bases, with 12 bases separating them. CDR3 region: CASSPRAREAFF. CDR3 coding DNA: TGTGCCAGCAGCCCCAGGGCTAGGGAAGCTTTCTTT.

This rearrangement joins TRBV4-1 to TRBJ1-2; D possibly corresponds to TRBD1 (6 bases). Germline-derived CDR1 and CDR2 are MGHRA and YSYEKL. V was pared by 4 bases and J by 2 bases, with 11 bases between. This CDR3 comprises 14 residues. CDR3 bases: TGCGCCAGCAGCCTGACACAGGGCAACTATGGCTACACCTTC. This gives the protein CASSLTQGNYGYTF.

The chain joins TRBV20-1 to TRBJ2-1; tentatively, D is TRBD2 (5 bases). This CDR3 spans 11 amino acids. Germline CDR1 DFQATT, CDR2 SNEGSKA (reference sequence). Between the trimmed V and J ends, which lost 6 bases and 8 bases, there was a span of 11 bases. The CDR3 region is CSAADFYEQFF. CDR3 in DNA: TGCAGTGCCGCGGACTTCTATGAGCAGTTCTTC.

This chain uses TRBV19 with TRBJ1-2, with 8 bases lining up with TRBD1. There are 16 residues in the CDR3. The germline V gene encodes CDR1 LNHDA and CDR2 SQIVND (reference sequence). Unmatched junction bases numbered 8, after V lost 5 bases and J lost 0 bases. CDR3 bases: TGTGCCAGTAGTTCCCGGACAGGGCAGGCTAACTATGGCTACACCTTC. Translated, it gives CASSSRTGQANYGYTF.

The CDR3 nucleotides are TGTGCCAGCAGTGAATTCCGGGACAACCAAGAGACCCAGTACTTC. Translating gives CASSEFRDNQETQYF. The V call is TRBV25-1, the J call TRBJ2-5, with D perhaps TRBD1 (6 bases). Looked up from germline, CDR1 is MGHDK and CDR2 is SYGVNS. This CDR3 has 15 amino acids. The V gene lost 1 base and the J gene lost 0 bases, with 9 bases spanning the gap. The whole variable domain, remainder taken from reference TRBV25-1 and TRBJ2-5, is EADIYQTPRYLVIGTGKKITLECSQTMGHDKMYWYQQDPGMELHLIHYSYGVNSTEKGDLSSESTVSRIRTEHFPLTLESARPSHTSQYLCASSEFRDNQETQYFGPGTRLLVL.

The V gene is TRBV5-1, the J gene TRBJ2-1, with TRBD1 identical over 9 bases. Germline V CDR1 and CDR2: SGHRS, YFSETQ. The CDR3 runs 15 residues. The junction had 5 bases not matched to a gene; V was cut back by 2 bases and J by 5 bases. Here the CDR3 reads CASSFEGQGDNEQFF. CDR3 nucleotide sequence: TGCGCCAGCAGCTTTGAGGGACAGGGCGACAATGAGCAGTTCTTC. The variable domain in full, completed from reference TRBV5-1 and TRBJ2-1, reads KAGVTQTPRYLIKTRGQQVTLSCSPISGHRSVSWYQQTPGQGLQFLFEYFSETQRNKGNFPGRFSGRQFSNSRSEMNVSTLELGDSALYLCASSFEGQGDNEQFFGPGTRLTVL.

The V and J genes are TRBV5-1 and TRBJ2-5; D gene unclear. Germline-derived CDR1 and CDR2 are SGHRS and YFSETQ. There are 11 residues in the CDR3. The V end lost 5 bases, the J end lost 2 bases, and 4 bases lay between the germline ends. The CDR3 nucleotides read TGCGCCAGCAGACAACAAGAGACCCAGTACTTC. Its protein is CASRQQETQYF. The variable domain in full, completed from reference TRBV5-1 and TRBJ2-5, reads KAGVTQTPRYLIKTRGQQVTLSCSPISGHRSVSWYQQTPGQGLQFLFEYFSETQRNKGNFPGRFSGRQFSNSRSEMNVSTLELGDSALYLCASRQQETQYFGPGTRLLVL.

The chain couples TRBV5-6 to TRBJ1-1; 9 bases line up with TRBD1. Trimming took 4 bases from V and 5 from J; bases not matched to a gene: 6. The CDR3 has 14 residues. Germline values: CDR1 SGHDT, CDR2 YYEEEE. The CDR3 coding sequence is TGTGCCAGCAGCCCGGGACAGGGTTCAACTGAAGCTTTCTTT. Protein: CASSPGQGSTEAFF. Combining the CDR3 with reference TRBV5-6 and TRBJ1-1 gives the whole variable domain DAGVTQSPTHLIKTRGQQVTLRCSPKSGHDTVSWYQQALGQGPQFIFQYYEEEERQRGNFPDRFSGHQFPNYSSELNVNALLLGDSALYLCASSPGQGSTEAFFGQGTRLTVV.

This sequence joins TRBV7-6 and TRBJ2-5; 9 bases match TRBD2. Germline V lookup: CDR1 SGHVS, CDR2 FNYEAQ. With 5 bases clipped from V and 4 bases from J, the junction kept 11 bases outside the gene matches. The CDR3 consists of 16 residues. The DNA for the CDR3 is TGTGCCAGCAGCGAAAGTGCTAGCGGGAAGTTAGAGACCCAGTACTTC. Amino acid sequence: CASSESASGKLETQYF. The variable domain in full, with the rest retrieved from reference TRBV7-6 and TRBJ2-5, is GAGVSQSPRYKVTKRGQDVALRCDPISGHVSLYWYRQALGQGPEFLTYFNYEAQQDKSGLPNDRFSAERPEGSISTLTIQRTEQRDSAMYRCASSESASGKLETQYFGPGTRLLVL.

The V and J genes are TRBV6-5 and TRBJ1-2; maybe TRBD1 (5 bases). Germline V CDR1 and CDR2: MNHEY, SVGAGI. The CDR3 spans 13 residues. V lost 5 bases and J lost 8, with 15 bases in between. The CDR3, as DNA: TGTGCCAGCAGTCCCAGGGTCCCTTACGGCTACACCTTC. Amino acid sequence: CASSPRVPYGYTF.

V usage is TRBV12-5 and J usage is TRBJ2-1; 9 nucleotides agree with TRBD2. Germline assignment: CDR1 LGHNT and CDR2 FRNRAP. Trimming cost V 7 bases and J 9 bases; bases outside gene matches: 16. This CDR3 comprises 16 residues. Written as DNA, the CDR3 is TGTGCTAGTGCCCCCGAGGCGGGAGGGCCCTCGGGTGAGCAGTTCTTC. Protein product: CASAPEAGGPSGEQFF.

CDR3 loop: CASSPVSRSNQPQHF. In nucleotides, the CDR3 is TGTGCCAGCAGCCCCGTATCGCGTAGCAATCAGCCCCAGCATTTT. The rearrangement links TRBV7-8 to TRBJ1-5; D remains ambiguous. Germline CDR1 is SGHVS and CDR2 is FQNEAQ. V shed 5 bases and J shed 0 bases, with 11 bases lying between them. CDR3 length: 15 residues.

CDR3 residues: CASSGTGSGIQYF. Written as DNA, the CDR3 is TGTGCCAGCAGTGGGACAGGGAGCGGCATTCAGTACTTC. The genes are TRBV6-5 and TRBJ2-4; 9 nucleotides align to TRBD1. This CDR3 is built from 13 residues. Germline CDR1 MNHEY, CDR2 SVGAGI. J was trimmed by 9 bases and V by 5 bases; bases with no gene match: 5.

Note on this clone: A read error may produce the germline difference seen at one junction end. The sample carries other DNA sequences with the same CDR3. The chain recombines TRBV7-9 with TRBJ1-6; D is perhaps TRBD1 (6 bases). Germline V CDR1 and CDR2: SEHNR, FQNEAQ (reference sequence). This CDR3 region has 15 residues. The CDR3 protein is CASSPGTRYNSPLHF. In nucleotides, the CDR3 is TGTGCCAGCAGCCCAGGGACACGTTATAATTCACCCCTACACTTT.

This sequence joins TRBV7-9 and TRBJ2-7; D possibly corresponds to TRBD1 (7 bases). CDR3 length: 17 amino acids. Germline loops: CDR1 SEHNR, CDR2 FQNEAQ (reference sequence). V dropped 3 bases and J dropped 2 bases, with 20 bases sitting between them. The CDR3 region has the DNA TGTGCCAGCAGCTTCGACCAGGGGGGACTGGTGGCCTACGAGCAGTACTTC. This encodes CASSFDQGGLVAYEQYF.

The rearrangement uses TRBV6-5 and TRBJ2-7, with a tentative D call TRBD1 (6 bases). V was cut by 5 bases and J by 9 bases, with 14 bases left in between. Per the germline V gene, CDR1 is MNHEY and CDR2 is SVGAGI. The CDR3 runs to 12 residues. The CDR3 DNA sequence: TGTGCCAGCAGTCCCCGGGGACAACCGCAGTACTTC. Its protein product is CASSPRGQPQYF.

V usage is TRBV7-9 and J usage is TRBJ2-5, with no clear D. This CDR3 is built from 11 residues. Looked up from germline, CDR1 is SEHNR and CDR2 is FQNEAQ (reference sequence). The germline V and J ends were trimmed by 2 bases and 5 bases, with 3 bases remaining between them. CDR3 nucleotide sequence: TGTGCCAGCAGCTTACTTGAGACCCAGTACTTC. This translates into CASSLLETQYF.

Details on this clone: This same CDR3 is encoded by further DNA sequences in the sample. The chain has TRBV11-2 and TRBJ2-7; the D gene is possibly TRBD2 (6 bases). CDR1 and CDR2 (germline): SGHAT, FQNNGV. The CDR3 runs 14 residues. V was clipped by 1 base and J by 2 bases, with 9 bases between them. The CDR3 is CASSLAGLTYEQYF. CDR3 nucleotides: TGTGCCAGCAGCTTAGCGGGACTTACCTACGAGCAGTACTTC.

The chain recombines TRBV14 with TRBJ2-2; TRBD2 might be the D (6 bases). The CDR3 has 16 amino acids. CDR1 and CDR2 (germline): SGHDN, FVKESK. The V gene lost 4 bases and the J gene lost 5 bases, with 17 bases spanning the gap. The CDR3 coding sequence is TGTGCCAGCAGCCCCGGGCAGGGAGGATGGACCGGGGAGCTGTTTTTT. Translated: CASSPGQGGWTGELFF. The full variable domain, completed using reference TRBV14 and TRBJ2-2, is EAGVTQFPSHSVIEKGQTVTLRCDPISGHDNLYWYRRVMGKEIKFLLHFVKESKQDESGMPNNRFLAERTGGTYSTLKVQPAELEDSGVYFCASSPGQGGWTGELFFGEGSRLTVL.

CDR3: CASSLYGGSDQPQHF. CDR3 nucleotide sequence: TGTGCCAGCAGCTTATACGGGGGGTCTGATCAGCCCCAGCATTTT. The V call is TRBV7-2, the J call TRBJ1-5; TRBD1 might be the D (5 bases). The CDR3 is 15 amino acids. Germline V CDR1 and CDR2: SGHTA, FQGNSA. With 2 bases removed from V and 5 bases from J, the gap between germline ends came to 13 bases.

The V gene is TRBV7-9, the J gene TRBJ2-5, with D uncertain. Trimming cost V 10 bases and J 1 base, with 19 bases left between them. The CDR3 spans 15 residues. From germline, CDR1 is SEHNR and CDR2 FQNEAQ (reference sequence). CDR3 nucleotide sequence: TGTGCCACCAATAGCCAAGGCCCCGGCCAAGAGACCCAGTACTTC. This gives the protein CATNSQGPGQETQYF.

This sequence joins TRBV4-1 and TRBJ1-1; D is undetermined. The germline V gene has CDR1 MGHRA and CDR2 YSYEKL. V dropped 0 bases and J dropped 3 bases, with 8 bases sitting between them. This CDR3 spans 14 amino acids. The CDR3 DNA sequence: TGCGCCAGCAGCCAAGAACAGAAATACACTGAAGCTTTCTTT. It is translated as CASSQEQKYTEAFF.